One and the same sample provided the 30 T cell receptor beta chains below, sequenced in a study of T cell clonality in common variable immunodeficiency. The protocol was immunoSEQ multiplex PCR, while the TCRdb copy is restricted to in-frame clones and leaves out a portion. The sample includes fewer than 60,000 clones, none of them occurring once. Sample: peripheral blood mononuclear cells. The source is a person between 18 and 75 years old in good health.

This clone was seen repeatedly, ten times or more. CDR3: CASSLTRENTEAFF. The sequenced part of the CDR3 DNA is TGTGCCAGCAGCTTAACACGCGAAAACACTGAA. This rearrangement joins TRBV7-3 to TRBJ1-1, with D unclear. Coverage ceases 3 residues before the CDR3 finishes, and the germline J gene fills in the end. Germline values: CDR1 SGHTA, CDR2 FQGTGA. Trimming removed 0 bases from V and 2 bases from J, with 7 bases in between. The CDR3 spans 14 residues.

In this sample, this clone turned up a few times. The missing CDR3 end, 3 residues past where the read stops, is filled in from the germline J gene. The chain joins TRBV5-8 to TRBJ2-1; D remains ambiguous. Germline values: CDR1 SGHTS, CDR2 YDEGEE. V was shortened by 4 bases and J by 6 bases, with 8 bases between the two germline ends. The CDR3 contains 12 residues. The DNA read from the CDR3 is TGTGCCAGCAGCCCTCTGTCCAATGAG. Protein sequence: CASSPLSNE. Given in full, the CDR3 is CASSPLSNEQFF. Using reference TRBV5-8 and TRBJ2-1 for the parts outside the CDR3, the full variable domain is EAGVTQSPTHLIKTRGQQATLRCSPISGHTSVYWYQQALGLGLQFLLWYDEGEERNRGNFPPRFSGRQFPNYSSELNVNALELEDSALYLCASSPLSNEQFFGPGTRLTVL.

On this clone: Germline is not matched at one junction end, which may reflect a read error. With the read ending 3 residues before the CDR3 end, the germline J gene is used to fill in that end. Distinct nucleotide sequences in the sample also encode this CDR3. The chain is built from TRBV7-9 and TRBJ1-3, with a tentative D call TRBD1 (6 bases). The CDR3 extends over 15 amino acids. Germline V gene data show CDR1 as SEHNR and CDR2 as FQNEAQ (reference sequence). The CDR3 DNA, read in part, is TGTGCCAGCAGCCCTTTCAGGGGCTCTGGAAACACA. Translation: CASSPFRGSGNT. The whole CDR3 sequence reads CASSPFRGSGNTIYF.

The table lists this clone with many counts. The sequenced fragment ends 3 residues before the CDR3 boundary, so the rest is inferred from the germline J gene. The rearrangement links TRBV7-9 to TRBJ2-5; 7 nucleotides align to TRBD1. The V and J ends lost 2 bases and 3 bases, in that order; junction bases with no gene match: 6. CDR3 length equals 15 residues. Germline values: CDR1 SEHNR, CDR2 FQNEAQ (reference sequence). Here the CDR3 reads CASSLFYDREETQYF. The covered CDR3 bases are TGTGCCAGCAGCTTATTTTATGACAGGGAAGAGACC.

In its sample, this clone was seen many times. The CDR3 end lies 3 residues beyond the end of the read and is filled in from the germline J gene. This chain joins TRBV29-1 and TRBJ2-2; 8 bases match TRBD1. V dropped 4 bases and J dropped 3; count of bases not matched to a gene: 7. The CDR3 runs to 15 residues. The germline gives CDR1 SQVTM, CDR2 ANQGSEA. Partial CDR3 DNA: TGCAGCGTTGGGGACAGGCAGTCGGACACCGGGGAG. Translating gives CSVGDRQSDTGE. The entire CDR3 reads CSVGDRQSDTGELFF.

This clone was recorded many times. The read falls 3 residues short of the CDR3 end, and the missing part is taken from the germline J gene. J is TRBJ2-4 and V is TRBV10-3, with no clear D. CDR3 size: 12 residues. V shed 7 bases and J shed 5 bases, with 9 bases lying between them. Germline V CDR1 and CDR2: ENHRY, SYGVKD. Partial CDR3 DNA: TGTGCCATCAATGTTGAGGAAAACATT. It is translated as CAINVEENI. The entire CDR3 sequence reads CAINVEENIQYF.

This clone was picked up many times. The read comes to an end 3 residues before the CDR3 does, leaving the germline J gene to fill in the end. The chain carries TRBV30 and TRBJ2-2; 7 nucleotides line up with TRBD2. After removal of 5 bases from V and 3 bases from J, the junction contained 6 bases not matched to a gene. The CDR3 contains 14 residues. Germline lookup yields CDR1 GTSNPN and CDR2 SVGIG (reference sequence). The DNA read from the CDR3 is TGTGCCTGGCACCGGGGGGTTGACACCGGGGAG. This gives the protein CAWHRGVDTGE. From start to end, the CDR3 is CAWHRGVDTGELFF.

This clone occurred many times. The read is 3 residues too short to cover the CDR3 end, so that end is filled in from the germline J gene. The chain employs TRBV13 and TRBJ1-1, with D tentatively TRBD1 (5 bases). With 5 bases removed from V and 5 bases from J, the gap between germline ends came to 18 bases. CDR1 PRHDT and CDR2 FYEKMQ come from the germline V gene (reference sequence). This CDR3 has 15 amino acids. CDR3 DNA, as far as it was read: TGTGCCAGCAGCCCCCCCAAGTCGGAGGGGACTGAA. This sequence encodes CASSPPKSEGTE. The whole CDR3 protein reads CASSPPKSEGTEAFF. The whole variable domain, remainder taken from reference TRBV13 and TRBJ1-1, is AAGVIQSPRHLIKEKRETATLKCYPIPRHDTVYWYQQGPGQDPQFLISFYEKMQSDKGSIPDRFSAQQFSDYHSELNMSSLELGDSALYFCASSPPKSEGTEAFFGQGTRLTVV.

There are many counts of this clone. The sequenced CDR3 bases are TGTGCCAGCAGTGAAGGGACTAGCGGGAGGAATGAG. It encodes CASSEGTSGRNE. The full-length CDR3 reads as CASSEGTSGRNEQFF. The chain employs TRBV6-1 and TRBJ2-1, with 14 nucleotides matching TRBD2. The CDR3 end falls 3 residues outside the read, so it is completed with the germline J gene. The CDR3 runs 15 residues. Germline V gene data show CDR1 as MNHNS and CDR2 as SASEGT. V gave up 1 base and J gave up 7 bases; unmatched junction bases: 0.

This clone was recorded many times. The read falls 3 residues short of the CDR3 end, and the missing part is taken from the germline J gene. The chain employs TRBV2 and TRBJ2-7; 7 bases are shared with TRBD1. There are 13 residues in the CDR3. V lost 10 bases and J lost 5; bases outside the gene matches: 11. Germline CDR1 reads SNHLY; CDR2 reads FYNNEI. CDR3 bases read: TGTGCCACCACAGGGGAAACCTTACACGAG. As protein: CATTGETLHE. The whole CDR3 sequence is CATTGETLHEQYF.

This clone was detected many times. Coverage ceases 3 residues before the CDR3 finishes, and the germline J gene fills in the end. The chain combines TRBV6-2 or TRBV6-3 with TRBJ1-4; D is unresolved. The CDR3 has 15 amino acids. Germline lookup yields CDR1 MNHEY and CDR2 SVGEGT. V was trimmed by 6 bases and J by 6 bases, leaving 17 bases between them. CDR3 loop: CASSSHQSYYEKLFF. CDR3 DNA, as far as it was read: TGTGCCAGCAGCTCCCATCAGAGTTATTATGAAAAA.

This clone was found many times. The read gets to within 3 residues of the CDR3 end, and the germline J gene fills in the rest. The chain joins TRBV7-6 to TRBJ1-3; the D gene is possibly TRBD1 (6 bases). The germline gives CDR1 SGHVS, CDR2 FNYEAQ. The length of the CDR3 is 17 residues. The germline V and J ends were trimmed by 4 bases and 0 bases, with 16 bases remaining between them. Here the CDR3 reads CASSSFGGLSSGNTIYF. The CDR3 DNA, read in part, is TGTGCCAGCAGCTCCTTCGGGGGGCTTAGCTCTGGAAACACC.

This clone has only a few counts. The CDR3 end falls 3 residues outside the read, so it is completed with the germline J gene. This chain links TRBV11-2 with TRBJ2-1, with 8 bases identical to TRBD1. The junction had 7 bases not matched to a gene; V was cut back by 5 bases and J by 7 bases. The CDR3 consists of 14 residues. Looked up from germline, CDR1 is SGHAT and CDR2 is FQNNGV. CDR3 in amino acids: CASSRTGTRNEQFF. Partial CDR3 DNA: TGTGCCAGCAGCCGGACAGGGACCAGAAATGAG.

This clone was seen many times. The read terminates 3 residues ahead of where the CDR3 ends, so the germline J gene completes it. The rearrangement uses TRBV5-1 and TRBJ1-3; no clear D gene. Germline loops: CDR1 SGHRS, CDR2 YFSETQ. CDR3 size: 14 residues. V lost 4 bases to trimming and J lost 0 bases, with 8 bases between them. The CDR3 protein is CASSRTTSGNTIYF. Incomplete CDR3 DNA: TGCGCCAGCAGCCGGACTACCTCTGGAAACACC.

As to this clone: The sequenced fragment ends 3 residues before the CDR3 boundary, so the rest is inferred from the germline J gene. The chain employs TRBV18 and TRBJ1-1; no clear D gene. The CDR3 contains 14 residues. Deletions cut 1 base from V and 1 base from J, with 7 bases between. Germline V lookup: CDR1 KGHSH, CDR2 LQKENI. CDR3 sequence reads: CASSPQKGNTEAFF. The sequenced CDR3 bases are TGTGCCAGCTCACCACAGAAGGGGAACACTGAA.

Many counts were recorded for this clone. The CDR3 is cut off 3 residues early in the read; its end comes from the germline J gene. The gene calls are TRBV19 and TRBJ1-6; TRBD1 aligns across 10 bases. The CDR3 consists of 16 residues. Germline V gives CDR1 LNHDA, CDR2 SQIVND (reference sequence). Trimming removed 8 bases from V and 9 bases from J; junction bases left unmatched: 13. The part of the CDR3 DNA that was read is TGTGCCAGTGACGTCCGGGACAGGGGCATGTTTTCACCC. Its translation is CASDVRDRGMFSP. The complete CDR3 reads CASDVRDRGMFSPLHF.

Many counts were recorded for this clone. The CDR3 extends 3 residues past the end of the read, so its final part is completed from the germline J gene. The chain joins TRBV4-2 to TRBJ2-3, with 7 bases that match TRBD1. The CDR3 totals 15 residues. Germline V lookup: CDR1 LGHNA, CDR2 YNFKEQ. V dropped 0 bases and J dropped 2; count of bases not matched to a gene: 2. The covered CDR3 bases are TGTGCCAGCAGCCAAGAGGGGACAGTCACAGATACG. Translating gives CASSQEGTVTDT. The whole CDR3 reads CASSQEGTVTDTQYF.

There are many counts of this clone. The read ends 3 residues early relative to the CDR3; the germline J gene fills the gap. The chain is built from TRBV20-1 and TRBJ1-1; D is possibly TRBD1 (6 bases). This CDR3 comprises 13 residues. Germline V lookup: CDR1 DFQATT, CDR2 SNEGSKA (reference sequence). V dropped 4 bases and J dropped 4 bases, with 13 bases sitting between them. CDR3 residues: CSATRTGSTEAFF. CDR3 DNA, as far as it was read: TGCAGTGCTACCCGAACAGGGAGCACTGAA.

Comments on this clone: The observed sequence ends 3 residues before the CDR3 terminus, with the missing tail filled in from the germline J gene. The rearrangement joins TRBV11-3 to TRBJ1-1, with D possibly being TRBD1 (6 bases). The CDR3 has 15 residues. The germline V gene encodes CDR1 SGHNT and CDR2 YENEEA. V lost 5 bases, J lost 1 base, and 14 bases lay in between. The CDR3: CASSKYGQTNTEAFF. The CDR3 bases that were read are TGTGCCAGCAGCAAATACGGACAGACGAACACTGAA.

This clone was seen repeatedly, ten times or more. The DNA ends 3 residues before the CDR3 does, and the rest of the CDR3 is filled in from the germline J gene. The chain joins TRBV19 to TRBJ2-1; 10 bases are shared with TRBD2. Unmatched junction bases numbered 2, after V lost 5 bases and J lost 1 base. The germline CDR1 and CDR2 sequences are LNHDA and SQIVND (reference sequence). The CDR3 covers 15 residues. The CDR3 bases that were read are TGTGCCAGTAGTGTTAGCGGGGGGTCCTACAATGAG. It translates to CASSVSGGSYNE. The whole CDR3 sequence is CASSVSGGSYNEQFF.

This clone showed up many times. Its ends do not fully match the called genes, so a read error is possible. The CDR3: CASSPQGSLRNEQFF. Partial CDR3 DNA: TGTGCCAGCTCGCCACAGGGCAGCTTGAGGAATGAG. The V gene is TRBV18, the J gene TRBJ2-1; the D gene is possibly TRBD1 (6 bases). Coverage ceases 3 residues before the CDR3 finishes, and the germline J gene fills in the end. CDR1 is KGHSH, CDR2 LQKENI, per germline. The CDR3 is 15 residues long. The full variable domain, rest sourced from reference TRBV18 and TRBJ2-1, is NAGVMQNPRHLVRRRGQEARLRCSPMKGHSHVYWYRQLPEEGLKFMVYLQKENIIDESGMPKERFSAEFPKEGPSILRIQQVVRGDSAAYFCASSPQGSLRNEQFFGPGTRLTVL.

In this sample, this clone turned up many times. From the germline J gene comes the end of the CDR3, since the read stops 3 residues before it. V is TRBV2 and J is TRBJ1-5; 9 nucleotides match TRBD1. This CDR3 comprises 15 residues. The germline CDR1 and CDR2 sequences are SNHLY and FYNNEI. The V segment lost 5 bases and the J segment 7 bases; nucleotides outside the gene matches: 9. CDR3 bases read: TGTGCCAGCAGTCAAAACAGGGGGCAACGCCAGCCC. Its protein is CASSQNRGQRQP. The full CDR3 reads CASSQNRGQRQPQHF.

Ten or more counts support this clone. The read ends 3 residues early relative to the CDR3; the germline J gene fills the gap. J is TRBJ2-3 and V is TRBV5-4; TRBD2 agrees at 13 bases. The CDR3 extends over 16 amino acids. The germline gives CDR1 SGHNT, CDR2 YYREEE (reference sequence). V shed 2 bases, J shed 3 bases, and the junction held 3 bases outside the gene matches. The CDR3 bases that were read are TGTGCCAGCAGCTTTACTAGCGGGGGGGCAACAGATACG. Its translation is CASSFTSGGATDT. The whole CDR3 is CASSFTSGGATDTQYF.

This clone came up many times. The read terminates 3 residues before the CDR3 end, so the remaining end is supplied by the germline J gene. This chain joins TRBV30 and TRBJ2-2, with a tentative D call TRBD1 (5 bases). CDR1 is GTSNPN, CDR2 SVGIG, per germline (reference sequence). The CDR3 runs to 13 residues. V shed 2 bases and J shed 4 bases, with 8 bases lying between them. The CDR3 protein is CAWSPQGTGELFF. CDR3 bases read: TGTGCCTGGAGTCCTCAGGGCACCGGGGAG.

On this clone: The sequence runs out 3 residues before the end of the CDR3; the remainder is reconstructed from the germline J gene. The chain links TRBV7-8 to TRBJ1-5; TRBD1 matches at 7 bases. The CDR3 has 16 amino acids. The V gene's germline CDR1 is SGHVS and CDR2 FQNEAQ. The V gene end was trimmed by 1 base and the J gene end by 4 bases; junction bases not matched to a gene: 7. The CDR3 is CASSLEDRFLNQPQHF. The CDR3 DNA, read in part, is TGTGCCAGCAGCTTAGAGGACAGGTTCTTAAATCAGCCC.

This clone was picked up many times. The read finishes 3 residues shy of the CDR3 end, and the germline J gene is used to complete it. The rearrangement uses TRBV4-1 and TRBJ2-2, with 8 bases lining up with TRBD2. The CDR3 consists of 16 residues. The germline V gene encodes CDR1 MGHRA and CDR2 YSYEKL. V lost 3 bases, J lost 6 bases, and 9 bases stayed unmatched. Partial CDR3 DNA: TGCGCCAGCAGCCAGGCCGGGACTAGTTCCTCCGGGGAG. This translates into CASSQAGTSSSGE. The whole CDR3 protein is CASSQAGTSSSGELFF.

This clone was counted only a few times. The read stops 3 residues short of the end of the CDR3; the missing end is completed from the germline J gene. The genes are TRBV20-1 and TRBJ1-4; a possible D gene is TRBD1 (5 bases). The CDR3 is 16 residues long. With 3 bases removed from V and 3 bases from J, the gap between germline ends came to 17 bases. Germline CDR1 reads DFQATT; CDR2 reads SNEGSKA (reference sequence). CDR3 sequence: CSASGGFRDSNEKLFF. The CDR3 DNA, read in part, is TGCAGTGCTAGTGGTGGATTCCGGGACTCTAATGAAAAA.

This clone was seen repeatedly, ten times or more. Read coverage stops 3 residues before the CDR3 terminus; the germline J gene supplies the remainder. V and J are TRBV7-3 and TRBJ1-2, with a tentative D call TRBD1 (5 bases). V lost 6 bases, J lost 5 bases, and 10 bases lay in between. The CDR3 is 12 residues long. Germline assignment: CDR1 SGHTA and CDR2 FQGTGA. The CDR3 DNA, read in part, is TGTGCCAGCAGTCAGGGAGCATATGGC. This translates into CASSQGAYG. The complete CDR3 protein is CASSQGAYGYTF.

This clone was counted ten times or more. The sequence runs out 3 residues before the end of the CDR3; the remainder is reconstructed from the germline J gene. The chain carries TRBV18 and TRBJ2-1; D gene unclear. V was trimmed by 3 bases and J by 3 bases, leaving 12 bases between them. Per the germline V gene, CDR1 is KGHSH and CDR2 is LQKENI. CDR3 length: 15 amino acids. CDR3 protein: CASSPPGLYYNEQFF. The DNA read from the CDR3 is TGTGCCAGCTCACCGCCGGGTCTATACTACAATGAG.

This clone came up many times. The read is 3 residues too short to cover the CDR3 end, so that end is filled in from the germline J gene. V and J are TRBV11-2 and TRBJ1-3; unclear D gene. From germline, CDR1 is SGHAT and CDR2 FQNNGV. Trimming left V 5 bases short and J 1 base short, with 12 bases between. This CDR3 is built from 15 residues. The CDR3 DNA, read in part, is TGTGCCAGCAGCCGAATCCCCGGGTCTGGAAACACC. Its protein product is CASSRIPGSGNT. The full CDR3 is CASSRIPGSGNTIYF.